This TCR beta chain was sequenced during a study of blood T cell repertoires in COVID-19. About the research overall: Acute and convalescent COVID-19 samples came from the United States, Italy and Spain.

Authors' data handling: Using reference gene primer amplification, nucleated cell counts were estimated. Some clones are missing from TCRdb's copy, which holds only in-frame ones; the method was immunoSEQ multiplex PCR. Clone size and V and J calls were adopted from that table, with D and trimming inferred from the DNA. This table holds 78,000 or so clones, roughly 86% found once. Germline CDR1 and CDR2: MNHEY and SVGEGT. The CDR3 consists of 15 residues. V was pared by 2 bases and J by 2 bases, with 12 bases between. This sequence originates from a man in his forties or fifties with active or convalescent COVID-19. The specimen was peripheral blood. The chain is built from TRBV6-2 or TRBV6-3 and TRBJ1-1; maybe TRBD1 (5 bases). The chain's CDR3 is CASSYLDIFNTEAFF. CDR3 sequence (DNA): TGTGCCAGCAGTTACCTGGACATCTTTAACACTGAAGCTTTCTTT.